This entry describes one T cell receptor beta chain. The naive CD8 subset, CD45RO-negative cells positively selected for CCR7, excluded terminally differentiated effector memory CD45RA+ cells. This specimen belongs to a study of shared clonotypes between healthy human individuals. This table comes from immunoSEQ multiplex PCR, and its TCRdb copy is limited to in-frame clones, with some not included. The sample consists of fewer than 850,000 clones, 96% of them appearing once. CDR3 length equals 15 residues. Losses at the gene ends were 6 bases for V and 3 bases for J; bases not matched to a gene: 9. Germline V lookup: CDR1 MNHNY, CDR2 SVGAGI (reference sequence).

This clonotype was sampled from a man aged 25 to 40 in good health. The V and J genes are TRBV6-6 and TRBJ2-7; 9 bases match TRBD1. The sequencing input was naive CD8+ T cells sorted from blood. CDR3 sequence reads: CASRIRDRERYEQYF. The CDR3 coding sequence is TGTGCCAGCAGAATCCGGGACAGGGAACGCTACGAGCAGTACTTC.